This passage covers 5 T cell receptor beta chains from one sample sequenced in a study of technical replicates of blood from a handful of donors. The protocol was immunoSEQ multiplex PCR, while the TCRdb copy is restricted to in-frame clones and leaves out a portion. This sample yields some 87,000 clones, of which about 93% are seen a single time; 0.3% to 0.45% belongs to the top ten. Sequenced: T cells isolated from PBMCs. The receptors come from a human donor in good health.

This clone was counted a single time. V is TRBV11-2 and J is TRBJ2-6, with 8 bases fitting TRBD1. Trimming at V came to 5 bases and at J to 0 bases, leaving 12 bases not matched to a gene. CDR1 and CDR2 from the germline V gene are SGHAT and FQNNGV. CDR3 length equals 19 residues. CDR3 nucleotide sequence: TGTGCCAGCAGCGATATGGGACAGGTTTTTTTCTCTGGGGCCAACGTCCTGACTTTC. Encoded protein: CASSDMGQVFFSGANVLTF.

The chain recombines TRBV4-3 with TRBJ2-2; 8 bases fit TRBD1. CDR3 length: 15 residues. Germline V gene lookup returns CDR1 LGHNA and CDR2 YSLEER. The J segment lost 6 bases and the V segment lost 0 bases, leaving 3 bases of the junction unmatched. The CDR3 sequence is CASSQDPRGPGELFF. CDR3 bases: TGCGCCAGCAGCCAAGATCCCAGGGGGCCCGGGGAGCTGTTTTTT.

The rearrangement joins TRBV27 to TRBJ1-5; D is possibly TRBD1 (6 bases). Per the germline V gene, CDR1 is MNHEY and CDR2 is SMNVEV (reference sequence). V lost 6 bases and J lost 1, with 13 bases in between. This CDR3 has 15 amino acids. The CDR3 is CASSIDRLSNQPQHF. The CDR3 nucleotides read TGTGCCAGCAGCATAGACAGGTTGAGCAATCAGCCCCAGCATTTT.

This sequence joins TRBV19 and TRBJ1-2, with TRBD1 identical over 7 bases. In germline, CDR1 is LNHDA, CDR2 SQIVND (reference sequence). The CDR3 is 15 residues long. Trimming removed 3 bases from V and 5 bases from J; junction bases left unmatched: 9. The CDR3 loop is CASSILERGLYGYTF. The CDR3 DNA follows: TGTGCCAGTAGTATCCTCGAGAGGGGGCTGTATGGCTACACCTTC.

The genes are TRBV7-2 and TRBJ2-3; D uncertain. This CDR3 region has 14 residues. V was shortened by 2 bases and J by 0 bases, with 6 bases between the two germline ends. Looked up from germline, CDR1 is SGHTA and CDR2 is FQGNSA. CDR3 in amino acids: CASSLQASTDTQYF. The CDR3 region has the DNA TGTGCCAGCAGCTTACAAGCCAGCACAGATACGCAGTATTTT.